What follows are 9 T cell receptor beta chains derived from one specimen sequenced in a study of control samples from healthy donors and cancer patients. The method was immunoSEQ multiplex PCR; TCRdb's version includes in-frame clones alone and lacks a portion of them. The sample holds around 97,000 clones, 75% to 90% seen once. What was sequenced was PBMCs. All receptors come from a man in his 60s with lung cancer.

J is TRBJ1-2 and V is TRBV3-1 (or the pseudogene TRBV3-2), with 7 bases matching TRBD1. In germline, CDR1 is LGHDT, CDR2 YNNKEL (reference sequence). The CDR3 covers 16 residues. J lost 4 bases, V lost 0 bases, and 8 bases had no gene match. The CDR3 is CASSQDLSGGGYGYTF. CDR3 DNA: TGTGCCAGCAGCCAAGATCTTTCAGGGGGGGGCTATGGCTACACCTTC.

V and J are TRBV5-4 and TRBJ1-3; D gene uncertain. Germline assignment: CDR1 SGHNT and CDR2 YYREEE (reference sequence). Trimming stripped 5 bases from V and 0 bases from J, with 12 bases between. This CDR3 comprises 15 residues. The CDR3 DNA reads TGTGCCAGCAGTTCCGGGAGATACTCTGGAAACACCATATATTTT. Its translation: CASSSGRYSGNTIYF. The full variable domain, rest sourced from reference TRBV5-4 and TRBJ1-3, is ETGVTQSPTHLIKTRGQQVTLRCSSQSGHNTVSWYQQALGQGPQFIFQYYREEENGRGNFPPRFSGLQFPNYSSELNVNALELDDSALYLCASSSGRYSGNTIYFGEGSWLTVV.

This clone was observed a single time. The J gene is TRBJ2-1, the V gene TRBV27, with D perhaps matching TRBD1 (5 bases). With 7 bases removed from V and 3 bases from J, the gap between germline ends came to 19 bases. The CDR3 consists of 16 residues. The germline V gene has CDR1 MNHEY and CDR2 SMNVEV (reference sequence). The CDR3 spells CASTPRWGPIYNEQFF. The CDR3 DNA reads as TGTGCCAGCACCCCTCGGTGGGGCCCAATCTACAATGAGCAGTTCTTC.

The rearrangement joins TRBV5-6 to TRBJ1-4; D ambiguous. Between the trimmed V and J ends, which lost 1 base and 6 bases, there was a span of 4 bases. CDR1 is SGHDT, CDR2 YYEEEE, per germline. The CDR3 extends over 12 amino acids. The CDR3 bases are TGTGCCAGCAGCTTGTTAGATGAAAAACTGTTTTTT. This translates into CASSLLDEKLFF.

This rearrangement joins TRBV9 to TRBJ2-7, with 7 positions matching TRBD1. In germline, CDR1 is SGDLS, CDR2 YYNGEE. The CDR3 totals 14 residues. V shed 2 bases, J shed 3 bases, and the junction held 5 bases outside the gene matches. CDR3 nucleotides: TGTGCCAGCAGCGTGACAGGGACCTACTACGAGCAGTACTTC. Its translation: CASSVTGTYYEQYF.

The chain recombines TRBV24-1 with TRBJ2-2; tentative D call: TRBD2 (6 bases). With 0 bases removed from V and 0 bases from J, the gap between germline ends came to 10 bases. Germline lookup yields CDR1 KGHDR and CDR2 SFDVKD. The length of the CDR3 is 17 residues. CDR3 bases: TGTGCCACCAGTGATTTGCCGCGGAGGGCGAACACCGGGGAGCTGTTTTTT. It codes for CATSDLPRRANTGELFF.

This chain links TRBV6-6 with TRBJ2-1; maybe TRBD2 (6 bases). With 8 bases removed from V and 5 bases from J, the gap between germline ends came to 19 bases. Germline-derived CDR1 and CDR2 are MNHNY and SVGAGI (reference sequence). There are 15 residues in the CDR3. CDR3 DNA: TGTGCCAGCCCCGCGGGATTAATTTTCGACAATGAGCAGTTCTTC. Translation gives CASPAGLIFDNEQFF.

The chain's CDR3 is CASSGRGQRDQPQHF. The CDR3 bases are TGCGCCAGCAGCGGAAGGGGACAGCGCGATCAGCCCCAGCATTTT. The genes are TRBV5-1 and TRBJ1-5; 7 positions agree with TRBD1. The CDR3 is made up of 15 amino acids. With V trimmed by 4 bases and J by 5 bases, 9 bases remained unmatched. The germline CDR1 and CDR2 sequences are SGHRS and YFSETQ.

This clone was counted between two and nine times. J is TRBJ1-1 and V is TRBV6-5; 9 bases align to TRBD1. The J segment lost 5 bases and the V segment lost 7 bases, leaving 8 bases of the junction unmatched. This CDR3 comprises 14 residues. The V gene's germline CDR1 is MNHEY and CDR2 SVGAGI. CDR3 loop: CASIFRQGGTEAFF. The CDR3 nucleotides read TGTGCCAGCATCTTCAGACAGGGGGGGACTGAAGCTTTCTTT.